This T cell receptor beta chain was obtained from a study of TIL therapy for anti-PD-1-resistant metastatic lung cancer. Sample time point: pre-treatment sample, taken before nivolumab and TIL therapy. This was the immunoSEQ v3 assay. Only in-frame clones appear in the TCRdb table, and some are missing; sequencing was by immunoSEQ multiplex PCR. The table includes 50,000 to 65,000 clones, 75% to 90% detected once. This CDR3 is 15 amino acids long. The germline CDR1 and CDR2 sequences are LGHDT and YNNKEL (reference sequence). V gave up 0 bases and J gave up 6 bases, with 13 bases separating them. The receptor's source is a person aged 25-79 years with non-small cell lung cancer. Sequencing was performed on blood, taken at baseline. The chain has TRBV3-1 (or the pseudogene TRBV3-2) and TRBJ2-3; D gene ambiguous. The CDR3 DNA follows: TGTGCCAGCAGCCAAGATCTTGGCTCCTTGGATACGCAGTATTTT. Residues: CASSQDLGSLDTQYF.